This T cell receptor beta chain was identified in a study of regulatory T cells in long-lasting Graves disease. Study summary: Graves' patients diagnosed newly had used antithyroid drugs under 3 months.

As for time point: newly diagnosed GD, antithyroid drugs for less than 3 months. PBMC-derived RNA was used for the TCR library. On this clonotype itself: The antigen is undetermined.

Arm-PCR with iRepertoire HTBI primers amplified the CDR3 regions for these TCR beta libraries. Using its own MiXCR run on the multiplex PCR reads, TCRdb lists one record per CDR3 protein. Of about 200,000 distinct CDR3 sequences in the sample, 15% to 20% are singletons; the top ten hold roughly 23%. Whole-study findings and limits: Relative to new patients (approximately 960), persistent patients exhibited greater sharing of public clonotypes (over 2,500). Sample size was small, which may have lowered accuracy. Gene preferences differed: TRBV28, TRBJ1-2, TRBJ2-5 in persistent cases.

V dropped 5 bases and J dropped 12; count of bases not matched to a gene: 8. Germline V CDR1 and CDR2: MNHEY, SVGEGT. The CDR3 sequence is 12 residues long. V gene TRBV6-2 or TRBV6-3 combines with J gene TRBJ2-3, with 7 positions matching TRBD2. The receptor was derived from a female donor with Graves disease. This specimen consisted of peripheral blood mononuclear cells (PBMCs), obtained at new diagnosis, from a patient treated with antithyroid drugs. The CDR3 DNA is TGTGCCAGCAGTCGGCTAGCGGCCCTCCAGTATTTT. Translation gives CASSRLAALQYF.